This passage covers 17 T cell receptor beta chains from one sample sequenced in a study of cytomegalovirus exposure and HLA in healthy donors. TCRdb keeps only in-frame clones here, not all; method: immunoSEQ multiplex PCR. Of around 150,000 clones listed, around 88% are singletons. The sample comprised PBMCs. These receptors were obtained from a woman between 18 and 30 years old in good health and CMV-seropositive.

The rearrangement uses TRBV21-1 and TRBJ1-4. TRBV21-1 is a pseudogene segment. CDR3 length: 16 residues. Here the CDR3 DNA reads TGTGCCAGCAGCCGAAGAACGGGGGGGGTTAATGAAAAACTGTTTTTT. This gives the protein CASSRRTGGVNEKLFF.

The gene calls are TRBV10-3 and TRBJ2-3, with D perhaps TRBD2 (5 bases). Trimming left V 8 bases short and J 0 bases short, with 15 bases between. This CDR3 has 15 residues. The V gene's germline CDR1 is ENHRY and CDR2 SYGVKD. CDR3 region: CAIGSLGGSTDTQYF. CDR3 coding DNA: TGTGCCATCGGCTCACTGGGCGGGAGCACAGATACGCAGTATTTT.

The chain recombines TRBV28 with TRBJ1-1, with D unclear. The V end was cut by 4 bases, the J end by 2 bases, with 2 bases between. Germline V lookup: CDR1 MDHEN, CDR2 SYDVKM. The CDR3 loop spans 11 amino acids. This CDR3 is CASSSNTEAFF. The CDR3 nucleotides read TGTGCCAGCAGTTCTAACACTGAAGCTTTCTTT.

This chain connects TRBV6-1 to TRBJ2-7; tentative D call: TRBD1 (5 bases). V shed 2 bases and J shed 6 bases, with 20 bases lying between them. CDR1 is MNHNS and CDR2 is SASEGT in the germline V gene. This CDR3 region has 16 residues. CDR3: CASSESLLAGSGEQYF. CDR3 coding DNA: TGTGCCAGCAGTGAATCACTCTTGGCAGGGTCGGGCGAGCAGTACTTC.

This chain uses TRBV30 with TRBJ2-7; D is perhaps TRBD1 (5 bases). Germline V gene lookup returns CDR1 GTSNPN and CDR2 SVGIG (reference sequence). V lost 0 bases to trimming and J lost 5 bases, with 8 bases between them. This CDR3 spans 12 amino acids. CDR3 nucleotide sequence: TGTGCCTGGAGTGTACAAGGGGACGAGCAGTACTTC. Translation: CAWSVQGDEQYF.

The chain couples TRBV5-1 to TRBJ1-2; D is unclear. Looked up from germline, CDR1 is SGHRS and CDR2 is YFSETQ. This CDR3 comprises 16 residues. Trimming cost V 4 bases and J 0 bases, with 16 bases left between them. The DNA for the CDR3 is TGCGCCAGCAGCCATGGTTCAGGCATATCTAACTATGGCTACACCTTC. Translation: CASSHGSGISNYGYTF.

The V and J genes are TRBV5-4 and TRBJ2-1; 8 nucleotides match TRBD2. V lost 0 bases to trimming and J lost 3 bases; unmatched junction nucleotides: 5. Germline V gene lookup returns CDR1 SGHNT and CDR2 YYREEE (reference sequence). This CDR3 spans 16 amino acids. The CDR3 reads CASSLDGLAGYNEQFF. CDR3 DNA: TGTGCCAGCAGCTTGGATGGCCTAGCGGGCTACAATGAGCAGTTCTTC.

This chain links TRBV5-8 with TRBJ2-5; possibly TRBD2 for D (6 bases). There are 16 residues in the CDR3. Germline V gene sequence: CDR1 SGHTS, CDR2 YDEGEE. V was cut by 0 bases and J by 4 bases, with 16 bases left in between. The CDR3 region is CASSLAGRGGIETQYF. CDR3 nucleotides: TGTGCCAGCAGCTTGGCCGGTAGGGGAGGTATAGAGACCCAGTACTTC.

The chain employs TRBV27 and TRBJ2-1, with 7 bases matching TRBD2. The V gene end was trimmed by 0 bases and the J gene end by 5 bases; junction bases not matched to a gene: 7. The CDR3 totals 16 residues. Germline CDR1 MNHEY, CDR2 SMNVEV (reference sequence). In nucleotides, the CDR3 is TGTGCCAGCAGTTTATCGGCGGGAGTGGTCCACAATGAGCAGTTCTTC. Protein product: CASSLSAGVVHNEQFF.

The chain carries TRBV7-9 and TRBJ2-7; 8 nucleotides agree with TRBD1. The V and J ends lost 6 bases and 7 bases, in that order; junction bases with no gene match: 2. Germline CDR1 SEHNR, CDR2 FQNEAQ (reference sequence). There are 11 residues in the CDR3. CDR3 in amino acids: CASSWDREQYF. The CDR3 nucleotides are TGTGCCAGCAGTTGGGACAGGGAGCAGTACTTC.

This chain links TRBV30 with TRBJ2-5, with TRBD2 matching over 7 bases. The V gene's germline CDR1 is GTSNPN and CDR2 SVGIG (reference sequence). CDR3 length: 16 amino acids. V dropped 0 bases and J dropped 4; count of bases not matched to a gene: 11. The CDR3 DNA sequence: TGTGCCTGGAGTGTGGGGGAGGGAGGGTGGCGAGAGACCCAGTACTTC. This encodes CAWSVGEGGWRETQYF. The whole variable domain, filled in from reference TRBV30 and TRBJ2-5, reads SQTIHQWPATLVQPVGSPLSLECTVEGTSNPNLYWYRQAAGRGLQLLFYSVGIGQISSEVPQNLSASRPQDRQFILSSKKLLLSDSGFYLCAWSVGEGGWRETQYFGPGTRLLVL.

The chain joins TRBV6-4 to TRBJ1-6, with D tentatively TRBD1 (6 bases). The CDR3 has 14 amino acids. Trimming removed 6 bases at V and 6 bases at J, with 12 bases between. CDR1 is MRHNA, CDR2 SNTAGT, per germline. The CDR3 is CASRKDSSNSPLHF. DNA of the CDR3: TGTGCCAGCAGGAAGGACAGCAGTAATTCACCCCTCCACTTT.

The genes are TRBV5-1 and TRBJ2-5; a weak D match, TRBD1 (6 bases). This CDR3 has 15 residues. Trimming cost V 1 base and J 0 bases, with 10 bases left between them. CDR1 is SGHRS and CDR2 is YFSETQ in the germline V gene. DNA for the CDR3: TGCGCCAGCAGCTTGATGGGGACAAACCAAGAGACCCAGTACTTC. Protein: CASSLMGTNQETQYF.

The chain couples TRBV7-8 to TRBJ2-3, with D uncertain. V dropped 1 base and J dropped 2 bases, with 16 bases sitting between them. Germline V lookup: CDR1 SGHVS, CDR2 FQNEAQ. This CDR3 spans 17 amino acids. DNA of the CDR3: TGTGCCAGCAGCTTAGAGTACACTACTACCCCCACAGATACGCAGTATTTT. Its translation: CASSLEYTTTPTDTQYF.

V and J are TRBV7-3 and TRBJ1-6; the match to TRBD1 covers 7 bases. The V and J ends lost 5 bases and 7 bases, in that order; junction bases with no gene match: 8. This CDR3 is 15 amino acids long. The germline gives CDR1 SGHTA, CDR2 FQGTGA. In DNA, the CDR3 is TGTGCCAGCAGCCAGACAGGGCTCGGGAATTCACCCCTCCACTTT. Translation: CASSQTGLGNSPLHF.

This chain's CDR3 is CASSALAARPYEQYF. DNA for the CDR3: TGTGCCAGCAGCGCTCTAGCGGCCAGACCCTACGAGCAGTACTTC. This chain connects TRBV28 to TRBJ2-7; 7 positions match TRBD2. The CDR3 contains 15 residues. From germline, CDR1 is MDHEN and CDR2 SYDVKM. V lost 6 bases and J lost 2; bases outside the gene matches: 10.

This sequence joins TRBV29-1 and TRBJ2-7; 8 bases are a match to TRBD1. V was pared by 3 bases and J by 5 bases, with 6 bases of the junction left unmatched. The CDR3 extends over 13 amino acids. CDR1 and CDR2 from the germline V gene are SQVTM and ANQGSEA. Written as DNA, the CDR3 is TGCAGCGTTGATAGGGCAGGGGGCAACGAGCAGTACTTC. This gives the protein CSVDRAGGNEQYF.